Listed below are T cell receptor beta chains from one sample, sequenced in a study of blood T cell repertoires in COVID-19. The table came from immunoSEQ multiplex PCR; TCRdb's copy has only in-frame clones and leaves some out. The sample yields fewer than 200,000 clones, about 82% seen once. Sequences were obtained from peripheral blood. The origin of the receptors is an elderly woman with COVID-19, enrolled during active disease. The CDR3 runs from the conserved cysteine through the conserved F or W. Fields, in order: J gene, V gene, D gene, clone size, CDR3 protein, CDR3 DNA. A D gene is named only where the DNA matches it firmly. Expanded clones get a size class; other rows say once, few or many, or leave the size out.

TRBJ1-2 TRBV9 TRBD1 NA CASTSGTGDGYGYTF TGTGCCAGCACCAGCGGGACAGGGGACGGCTATGGCTACACCTTC
TRBJ2-1 TRBV5-1 NA NA CASSLDPERDEQFF TGCGCCAGCAGCTTGGATCCGGAGAGGGATGAGCAGTTCTTC
TRBJ2-5 TRBV4-2 TRBD1 once CASSQGGGEETQYF TGTGCCAGCAGCCAAGGAGGGGGCGAAGAGACCCAGTACTTC
TRBJ2-1 TRBV27 TRBD2 NA CASSLTSGIGRYNEQFF TGTGCCAGCAGTTTAACTAGCGGGATAGGAAGGTACAATGAGCAGTTCTTC
TRBJ2-2 TRBV5-1 TRBD1 NA CASSPGTGFYEELFF TGCGCCAGCAGCCCCGGGACAGGGTTTTACGAGGAGCTGTTTTTT
TRBJ1-1 TRBV6-5 NA NA CASSYSGRLNTEAFF TGTGCCAGCAGTTACTCGGGGCGTTTGAACACTGAAGCTTTCTTT
TRBJ1-2 TRBV15 NA NA CATSRGAGDGYTF TGTGCCACCAGCAGAGGGGCAGGGGATGGCTACACCTTC
TRBJ1-3 TRBV6-5 TRBD1 NA CASSRDRDNGNTIYF TGTGCCAGCAGTAGGGACAGGGACAATGGCAACACCATATATTTT
TRBJ1-2 TRBV19 NA NA CASSIYREMSGYTF TGTGCCAGTAGTATATACAGGGAGATGAGTGGCTACACCTTC
TRBJ2-3 TRBV7-7 TRBD1 NA CASSLGQGSDTQYF TGTGCTAGCAGCTTAGGACAGGGGAGCGATACGCAGTATTTT
TRBJ1-3 TRBV15 TRBD1 NA CATSRGGQESSGNTIYF TGTGCCACCAGCAGAGGGGGACAGGAGAGCTCTGGAAACACCATATATTTT
TRBJ2-7 TRBV5-4 TRBD2 NA CASSPGLLSYEQYF TGTGCCAGCAGCCCGGGACTATTGAGCTACGAGCAGTACTTC
TRBJ1-3 TRBV28 TRBD1 NA CASSFDRGQGTIYF TGTGCCAGCAGTTTCGACAGGGGGCAGGGCACCATATATTTT
TRBJ2-5 TRBV5-6 NA once CASSWLETQYF TGTGCCAGCAGCTGGCTTGAGACCCAGTACTTC
TRBJ1-1 TRBV7-9 NA NA CASSLEVGGTEAFF TGTGCCAGCAGCTTAGAGGTGGGGGGCACTGAAGCTTTCTTT
TRBJ2-5 TRBV27 NA NA CASSFAGQETQYF TGTGCCAGCAGTTTTGCAGGACAAGAGACCCAGTACTTC
TRBJ1-3 TRBV3-1/TRBV3-2 NA NA CASSQEGGNTIYF TGTGCCAGCAGCCAAGAGGGCGGAAACACCATATATTTT
TRBJ2-5 TRBV4-2 TRBD1 NA CASSQGTGAGETQYF TGTGCCAGCAGCCAAGGGACAGGGGCTGGGGAGACCCAGTACTTC
TRBJ2-5 TRBV5-1 TRBD1 once CASSRDRGETQYF TGCGCCAGCAGCCGGGACAGGGGCGAGACCCAGTACTTC
TRBJ1-1 TRBV18 NA NA CASSPDINTEAFF TGTGCCAGCTCACCAGACATAAACACTGAAGCTTTCTTT
TRBJ2-3 TRBV28 NA NA CASSFRRGSNTQYF TGTGCCAGCAGTTTCCGAAGAGGAAGTAATACGCAGTATTTT
TRBJ1-6 TRBV5-1 NA few CASSLPGSPLDPLHF TGCGCCAGCAGCTTACCGGGATCTCCTTTAGATCCCCTCCACTTT
TRBJ1-2 TRBV10-2 NA NA CASSVQGAIYGYTF TGCGCCAGCAGTGTGCAAGGGGCGATATATGGCTACACCTTC
TRBJ2-7 TRBV7-3 TRBD2 NA CASSFASGGYEQYF TGTGCCAGCAGCTTCGCTAGCGGGGGTTACGAGCAGTACTTC
TRBJ1-1 TRBV18 NA once CASSLLQGRAFF TGTGCCAGCTCACTACTACAGGGTCGGGCTTTCTTT
TRBJ2-5 TRBV5-8 NA NA CASGRRVGTQYF TGTGCCAGCGGCAGGCGGGTAGGGACCCAGTACTTC
TRBJ2-2 TRBV2 TRBD2 NA CASSGTSGGELFF TGTGCCAGCAGTGGGACTAGCGGAGGGGAGCTGTTTTTT
TRBJ2-3 TRBV5-1 NA NA CASSLAGDTRTDTQYF TGCGCCAGCAGCTTGGCCGGCGACACCCGCACAGATACGCAGTATTTT
TRBJ1-5 TRBV27 TRBD1 NA CASSAGTGGQPQHF TGTGCCAGCAGTGCCGGGACAGGGGGTCAGCCCCAGCATTTT
TRBJ2-3 TRBV9 NA NA CASSVVGESDTQYF TGTGCCAGCAGCGTAGTAGGGGAATCAGATACGCAGTATTTT
TRBJ2-5 TRBV3-1/TRBV3-2 TRBD2 NA CASSRGTSGSGETQYF TGTGCCAGCAGCCGGGGGACTAGCGGGAGCGGTGAGACCCAGTACTTC
TRBJ2-7 TRBV29-1 NA NA CSVQGGKGADEQYF TGCAGCGTTCAGGGCGGGAAAGGGGCCGACGAGCAGTACTTC
TRBJ2-4 TRBV3-1/TRBV3-2 NA NA CASSPRQGSAKNIQYF TGTGCCAGCAGCCCCCGGCAGGGGTCGGCCAAAAACATTCAGTACTTC
TRBJ2-7 TRBV7-9 NA NA CASSFGSRNEQYF TGTGCCAGCAGCTTTGGTAGTCGCAACGAGCAGTACTTC
TRBJ1-5 TRBV3-1/TRBV3-2 NA NA CASSGGVGGNQPQHF TGTGCCAGCAGCGGGGGTGTAGGGGGTAATCAGCCCCAGCATTTT
TRBJ1-2 TRBV5-5 NA NA CASSRNRGDDGYTF TGTGCCAGCAGCCGAAATCGGGGGGATGATGGCTACACCTTC
TRBJ2-5 TRBV6-5 TRBD2 once CASSYSGGGRQETQYF TGTGCCAGCAGTTACTCCGGCGGGGGACGACAAGAGACCCAGTACTTC
TRBJ1-4 TRBV7-9 NA NA CASSLGGSDEKLFF TGTGCCAGCAGCTTAGGAGGTTCGGATGAAAAACTGTTTTTT
TRBJ1-2 TRBV28 NA NA CASGGANYGYTF TGTGCCAGCGGGGGGGCTAACTATGGCTACACCTTC
TRBJ1-2 TRBV2 NA NA CASWGVRHYGYTF TGTGCCAGCTGGGGGGTCCGTCACTATGGCTACACCTTC
TRBJ2-5 TRBV2 TRBD1 NA CASSQDRVGRETQYF TGTGCCAGCAGTCAGGACAGGGTAGGGAGAGAGACCCAGTACTTC
TRBJ1-2 TRBV21-1 NA NA CASSWRQGAWNYGYTF TGTGCCAGCAGCTGGAGACAAGGGGCCTGGAACTATGGCTACACCTTC
TRBJ2-6 TRBV10-3 TRBD1 NA CAISRQGNAGANVLTF TGTGCCATCAGTCGACAGGGTAACGCTGGGGCCAACGTCCTGACTTTC
TRBJ1-2 TRBV7-2 NA NA CASSLGSEGPWGYGYTF TGTGCCAGCAGCTTAGGTTCGGAGGGCCCATGGGGCTATGGCTACACCTTC
TRBJ1-5 TRBV4-1 TRBD1 NA CASSRTGESQPQHF TGCGCCAGCAGCCGAACAGGGGAGAGTCAGCCCCAGCATTTT
TRBJ1-2 TRBV6-6 NA NA CASTTLEGLTF TGTGCCAGCACCACCCTAGAGGGTCTCACCTTC
TRBJ1-2 TRBV2 NA NA CASSLRQQEHGYTF TGTGCCAGCAGTCTCCGTCAACAGGAACATGGCTACACCTTC
TRBJ1-3 TRBV11-3 NA NA CASSSGGPSGNTIYF TGTGCCAGCAGCTCGGGGGGCCCCTCTGGAAACACCATATATTTT
TRBJ1-5 TRBV7-9 NA NA CASSLSKSGNQPQHF TGTGCCAGCAGCTTAAGCAAGTCGGGAAATCAGCCCCAGCATTTT
TRBJ2-1 TRBV5-4 NA NA CASSSGSAGAYNEQFF TGTGCCAGCAGCAGTGGGTCGGCAGGGGCCTACAATGAGCAGTTCTTC
TRBJ1-1 TRBV12-5 NA NA CASGFGREGEVNTEAFF TGTGCTAGTGGTTTCGGGAGGGAGGGGGAAGTGAACACTGAAGCTTTCTTT
TRBJ2-3 TRBV12-5 TRBD2 NA CASAASGTDTQYF TGTGCTAGTGCTGCTAGCGGTACAGATACGCAGTATTTT
TRBJ2-1 TRBV19 NA NA CASSRLGGGSSSYNEQFF TGTGCCAGTAGTCGCCTAGGGGGGGGGTCGAGCTCCTACAATGAGCAGTTCTTC
TRBJ2-3 TRBV3-1/TRBV3-2 TRBD2 NA CASSQGGGAGTQYF TGTGCCAGCAGCCAAGGCGGGGGGGCGGGTACGCAGTATTTT
TRBJ1-1 TRBV6-5 NA NA CASAGHTNTEAFF TGTGCCAGCGCAGGACATACGAACACTGAAGCTTTCTTT
TRBJ1-5 TRBV6-5 NA NA CATDTSGDQPQHF TGTGCCACCGACACGAGCGGGGATCAGCCCCAGCATTTT